This T cell receptor (beta chain) was sequenced in a study of T cells after yellow fever vaccination. In the study overall: Fractions with few cells were prepared using SMART-Seq v4 Ultra Low Input.

The CDR3 sequence is 11 residues long. With 4 bases removed from V and 7 bases from J, the gap between germline ends came to 4 bases. TCRdb reanalysed the 5' RACE reads using MiXCR and keeps one entry per CDR3 protein. The table records 95,000 to 100,000 distinct CDR3 sequences, less than 6% of them present only once. Overall study results and limits: Among primary-vaccination clones, most reappeared after the booster, at 96% for CD4 and about 90% for CD8. Clonotypes shared by both compartments, CD4 and CD8, made up a small share.

This clonotype has only a few counts. Its antigen remains unknown. This chain joins TRBV12-3 or TRBV12-4 and TRBJ2-2; no clear D. The sequencing here drew on CD8+ T cells sorted from PBMCs, taken 10 days after the yellow fever booster vaccination. This TCR was sampled from a man between 18 and 29 years old who received the YFV17D yellow fever vaccine. The CDR3 spells CASSSGGELFF. The CDR3 DNA is TGTGCCAGCAGTTCGGGCGGGGAGCTGTTTTTT.